The subject of this entry is one T cell receptor (beta chain). Its antigen remains unknown. This CDR3 comprises 12 residues. Deletions cut 0 bases from V and 9 bases from J, with 7 bases between. Germline loops: CDR1 SGDLS, CDR2 YYNGEE. Here immunoSEQ multiplex PCR was the method, and the copy in TCRdb shows in-frame clones only, minus some. The sample lists some 60,000 clones; roughly 93% were seen once. This record comes from a study of OX40 agonist ivuxolimab in advanced cancers. General study results and limits: The investigators did not determine what antigen specificity the expanded peripheral T cells had.

This receptor was identified in an adult with an advanced solid tumor such as melanoma, head and neck, liver or kidney cancer. The J gene is TRBJ2-4, the V gene TRBV9; no reliable D call. Sequenced material: CD4+ or CD8+ T cells sorted from blood, taken in a trial of the OX40 agonist ivuxolimab. The CDR3 DNA reads as TGTGCCAGCAGCGTAGGGATAGGCATTCAGTACTTC. This encodes CASSVGIGIQYF.